This TCR beta chain was obtained from a study of vaccination and CD4 T cells after COVID-19. Overall study context: The convalescent population consisted of six males and four females, two of whom were of Hispanic ethnicity.

Described treatment: approximately nine-day PBMC culture with coronavirus spike peptide pools or control peptides (ViraFEST assay). ViraFEST enlarged antigen-specific T cell populations with peptide pools and afterwards sequenced TCRs. Before Alpha, Beta and Delta appeared in the US, convalescents tested positive (March–late 2020). Cultured CD4+ T cell DNA underwent sequencing with the Oncomine TCR Beta short-read assay. The source of extracted genomic DNA was cultured CD4+ T cells. Via MiXCR, TCRdb re-called the PCR reads, giving one row per CDR3 protein. The repertoire holds 15,000 or so distinct CDR3 sequences, with roughly 34% as singletons. This clonotype was detected once. Its target is not known. This CDR3 is built from 15 residues. V was pared by 4 bases and J by 5 bases, with 18 bases between. Germline lookup yields CDR1 MNHNS and CDR2 SASEGT.

The sample comprised cultured CD4+ T cells from blood. This clonotype was obtained from a human donor with COVID-19. The chain is built from TRBV6-1 and TRBJ2-7; D might be TRBD1 or TRBD2, each matching 5 bases. CDR3 sequence (DNA): TGTGCCAGCAGTGGCCGAGGGCAGGGTAGGAACGAGCAGTACTTC. Translation: CASSGRGQGRNEQYF.